One sample yielded the 25 T cell receptor beta chains listed below, sequenced in a study of T cells after posttransplantation cyclophosphamide (dated by TCRdb to about 2016). The protocol used for the library was the immunoSEQ multiplex PCR assay. The table was pulled from immuneACCESS by TCRdb, which kept in-frame rearrangements only. Such tables lose some clones; where checked, under half of the loss comes from unresolved V genes, and the rest has no known cause. For this sample, 4,500 to 6,500 clones appear and none is a singleton. The ten largest clones add up to 15% to 20% of the sample. What the treatment or condition label conveys for this sample: high-dose cyclophosphamide on days +3 and +4 as single-agent GVHD prophylaxis. For conditioning, the PTCy patients got busulfan and fludarabine, then a related or unrelated marrow graft, followed by cyclophosphamide on days +3 and +4. Sample: PBMCs, taken after allogeneic stem cell transplant with posttransplant cyclophosphamide. The origin of the receptors is a female patient aged 30 to 40 who received an allogeneic stem cell transplant from an unrelated donor, was CMV-positive, and had acute and chronic GVHD. Some T cells may derive from the graft donor when a transplant has been performed.

The chain combines TRBV15 with TRBJ2-5; no reliable D call. The assigned J gene may be wrong: the sequence end matches TRBJ2-7 better. Per the germline V gene, CDR1 is LNHNV and CDR2 is YYDKDF (reference sequence). The CDR3 spans 12 residues. CDR3: CATSRAGYEQYF. The CDR3 DNA reads as TGTGCCACCAGCAGAGCTGGTTACGAGCAGTACTTC.

The table lists this clone with many counts. This chain joins TRBV29-1 and TRBJ2-3; TRBD2 matches 7 bases. V dropped 8 bases and J dropped 5; count of bases not matched to a gene: 10. The V gene's germline CDR1 is SQVTM and CDR2 ANQGSEA. The CDR3 has 13 amino acids. The DNA of the CDR3 is TGCAGCACCCGGACCCCGGGAGGAGATACGCAGTATTTT. Translating it yields CSTRTPGGDTQYF.

This clone was counted many times. The chain recombines TRBV6-1 with TRBJ2-1, with TRBD2 identical over 12 bases. This CDR3 has 15 residues. CDR1 is MNHNS and CDR2 is SASEGT in the germline V gene. The V and J ends lost 1 base and 10 bases, in that order; junction bases with no gene match: 5. The DNA for the CDR3 is TGTGCCAGCAGTGAAGAACTAGCGGGAGGAAGGGAGCAGTTCTTC. Its protein product is CASSEELAGGREQFF.

This clone is judged medium-sized. The rearrangement uses TRBV6-6 and TRBJ1-5, with 7 bases fitting TRBD1. CDR1 is MNHNY, CDR2 SVGAGI, per germline (reference sequence). V lost 5 bases and J lost 0; bases outside the gene matches: 4. This CDR3 is 15 amino acids long. In DNA form, the CDR3 reads TGTGCCAGCAGTCTACACAGGGGTAGCAATCAGCCCCAGCATTTT. It yields the protein CASSLHRGSNQPQHF.

This clone was observed at least ten times. The V call is TRBV15, the J call TRBJ2-5, with D uncertain. CDR3 length: 12 residues. CDR1 LNHNV and CDR2 YYDKDF come from the germline V gene (reference sequence). V was clipped by 3 bases and J by 4 bases, with 6 bases between them. CDR3 nucleotides: TGTGCCACCAGCAGGTCAGGAGAGACCCAGTACTTC. Translated, it gives CATSRSGETQYF.

This clone was seen many times. Here the CDR3 reads CASSLGAGYRVWQYF. CDR3 DNA: TGTGCCAGCAGCTTAGGGGCAGGATACCGAGTGTGGCAGTACTTC. The genes are TRBV11-2 and TRBJ2-7; no definite D call. Germline-derived CDR1 and CDR2 are SGHAT and FQNNGV. The CDR3 sequence is 15 residues long. Trimming left V 1 base short and J 9 bases short, with 19 bases between.

This clone was seen repeatedly, ten times or more. The rearrangement uses TRBV18 and TRBJ1-3; D is unclear. Germline CDR1 KGHSH, CDR2 LQKENI. This CDR3 is 15 amino acids long. V was pared by 5 bases and J by 0 bases, with 11 bases between. The CDR3 DNA reads as TGTGCCAGCTCAGTCGGAGTTGGCTCTGGAAACACCATATATTTT. It codes for CASSVGVGSGNTIYF.

This clone was detected many times. The CDR3 sequence is CASSLGAGEGGYTF. CDR3 in DNA: TGTGCCAGCAGCTTGGGGGCAGGGGAGGGTGGCTACACCTTC. The V gene is TRBV7-9, the J gene TRBJ1-2; the D gene is possibly TRBD1 (6 bases). The V gene's germline CDR1 is SEHNR and CDR2 FQNEAQ (reference sequence). This CDR3 contains 14 residues. V was pared by 3 bases and J by 7 bases, with 15 bases between.

This clone showed up many times. The rearrangement links TRBV4-3 to TRBJ1-1, with D possibly matching TRBD1 (6 bases). Germline CDR1 reads LGHNA; CDR2 reads YSLEER. The V end was cut by 3 bases, the J end by 1 base, with 15 bases between. This CDR3 is built from 16 residues. The CDR3 DNA reads TGCGCCAGCAGCCAGATATTACAGGGTTCGAACACTGAAGCTTTCTTT. This codes for CASSQILQGSNTEAFF.

By frequency in the sample, this clone is medium-sized. The genes are TRBV7-6 and TRBJ2-1, with TRBD2 identical over 8 bases. Trimming took 0 bases from V and 6 from J; bases not matched to a gene: 7. The germline V gene has CDR1 SGHVS and CDR2 FNYEAQ. There are 16 residues in the CDR3. The CDR3 region is CASSLAWVAGRNEQFF. Written as DNA, the CDR3 is TGTGCCAGCAGCTTAGCGTGGGTAGCGGGACGCAATGAGCAGTTCTTC.

This clone was observed many times. The rearrangement uses TRBV7-6 and TRBJ1-2; D ambiguous. This CDR3 comprises 15 residues. Germline CDR1 and CDR2: SGHVS and FNYEAQ. Trimming cost V 6 bases and J 0 bases, with 14 bases left between them. The CDR3 region is CASRPWTTTNYGYTF. The DNA of the CDR3 is TGTGCCAGCAGACCCTGGACTACAACTAACTATGGCTACACCTTC.

This clone has at least ten counts. Here the CDR3 DNA reads TGTGCCAGCAGCTTAACGAACAACAATGAGCAGTTCTTC. As protein: CASSLTNNNEQFF. This chain uses TRBV7-3 with TRBJ2-1, with D unclear. The V end lost 0 bases, the J end lost 5 bases, and 5 bases lay between the germline ends. Per the germline V gene, CDR1 is SGHTA and CDR2 is FQGTGA. The CDR3 runs to 13 residues.

By share, this clone ranks as medium-sized. This chain connects TRBV5-8 to TRBJ2-7; 8 positions agree with TRBD1. CDR3 length: 14 residues. J was trimmed by 1 base and V by 4 bases; bases with no gene match: 4. Germline CDR1 and CDR2: SGHTS and YDEGEE. CDR3 in amino acids: CASSPGQGSYEQYF. CDR3 nucleotide sequence: TGTGCCAGCAGCCCTGGACAGGGTTCCTACGAGCAGTACTTC.

The CDR3 is CSVVSTPSYEQYF. The CDR3 DNA sequence: TGCAGCGTTGTTTCCACCCCCTCCTACGAGCAGTACTTC. The chain employs TRBV29-1 and TRBJ2-5; unclear D gene. With the DNA end fitting TRBJ2-7 better, the J assignment may be wrong. Germline values: CDR1 SQVTM, CDR2 ANQGSEA. The CDR3 length is 13 residues.

This clone was picked up many times. V gene TRBV5-6 combines with J gene TRBJ2-1; 8 bases fit TRBD2. Per germline, CDR1 SGHDT and CDR2 YYEEEE. The V gene end was trimmed by 4 bases and the J gene end by 9 bases; junction bases not matched to a gene: 12. The CDR3 totals 15 residues. The CDR3 reads CASSPFEREFSEQFF. DNA for the CDR3: TGTGCCAGCAGCCCCTTCGAGCGGGAGTTTAGTGAGCAGTTCTTC. Full variable domain (remainder filled in from reference TRBV5-6 and TRBJ2-1): DAGVTQSPTHLIKTRGQQVTLRCSPKSGHDTVSWYQQALGQGPQFIFQYYEEEERQRGNFPDRFSGHQFPNYSSELNVNALLLGDSALYLCASSPFEREFSEQFFGPGTRLTVL.

This clone was seen repeatedly, ten times or more. This chain uses TRBV18 with TRBJ2-5, with a tentative D call TRBD2 (6 bases). CDR3 length: 12 amino acids. From germline, CDR1 is KGHSH and CDR2 LQKENI. V was pared by 3 bases and J by 5 bases, with 7 bases between. In DNA form, the CDR3 reads TGTGCCAGCTCACCTCGGGAGGAGACCCAGTACTTC. Translated, it gives CASSPREETQYF.

This clone showed up many times. V usage is TRBV5-1 and J usage is TRBJ1-4; 9 nucleotides line up with TRBD1. This CDR3 is built from 15 residues. From germline, CDR1 is SGHRS and CDR2 YFSETQ. The V gene end was trimmed by 4 bases and the J gene end by 2 bases; junction bases not matched to a gene: 3. The DNA of the CDR3 is TGCGCCAGCAGCCCGGACAGGGGCACTAATGAAAAACTGTTTTTT. It codes for CASSPDRGTNEKLFF. Looking up the rest from reference TRBV5-1 and TRBJ1-4 gives the full variable domain: KAGVTQTPRYLIKTRGQQVTLSCSPISGHRSVSWYQQTPGQGLQFLFEYFSETQRNKGNFPGRFSGRQFSNSRSEMNVSTLELGDSALYLCASSPDRGTNEKLFFGSGTQLSVL.

This clone has at least ten counts. The V gene is TRBV28, the J gene TRBJ1-2, with TRBD1 identical over 7 bases. With V trimmed by 3 bases and J by 6 bases, 10 bases remained unmatched. The CDR3 totals 15 residues. Germline CDR1 is MDHEN and CDR2 is SYDVKM. The CDR3 here is CASSFKGALRNGYTF. Here the CDR3 DNA reads TGTGCCAGCAGTTTCAAGGGGGCCCTTCGGAATGGCTACACCTTC.

This clone was recorded at least ten times. The sample has other DNA sequences that encode this CDR3 too. The CDR3 reads CASSELLAGQETQYF. CDR3 nucleotide sequence: TGTGCCAGCAGTGAATTACTAGCGGGCCAAGAGACCCAGTACTTC. The chain combines TRBV2 with TRBJ2-5; 9 bases map to TRBD2. Trimming at V came to 2 bases and at J to 1 base, leaving 2 bases not matched to a gene. CDR1 and CDR2 from the germline V gene are SNHLY and FYNNEI. This CDR3 has 15 amino acids.

Sample share makes this clone medium-sized (0.01 to 0.1%). This sample also contains other DNA sequences that code for the same CDR3. The genes are TRBV10-3 and TRBJ2-3; 10 bases align to TRBD2. V trimming: 0 bases; J trimming: 2 bases; junction bases outside the gene matches: 2. Germline CDR1 reads ENHRY; CDR2 reads SYGVKD. The CDR3 is 16 amino acids. CDR3 region: CAISESGLALTDTQYF. The CDR3 bases are TGTGCCATCAGTGAGTCGGGACTAGCGCTCACAGATACGCAGTATTTT.

This clone was seen at least ten times. This CDR3 reads CASRPGPGGEQYF. For the CDR3, the DNA is TGTGCCAGCAGGCCCGGGCCCGGGGGCGAGCAGTACTTC. The V call is TRBV6-1, the J call TRBJ2-7; weak D call: TRBD2 (6 bases). This CDR3 contains 13 residues. V shed 6 bases and J shed 6 bases, with 15 bases lying between them. Germline lookup yields CDR1 MNHNS and CDR2 SASEGT.

There are many counts of this clone. The CDR3 region has the DNA TGTGCCAGCAGCGGGCAGGGGGCCCTGAACACTGAAGCTTTCTTT. This gives the protein CASSGQGALNTEAFF. This chain connects TRBV14 to TRBJ1-1; TRBD1 aligns across 8 bases. The CDR3 has 15 amino acids. The trim removed 5 bases at V and 0 bases at J, leaving 5 bases unmatched. Looked up from germline, CDR1 is SGHDN and CDR2 is FVKESK. Full variable domain (missing parts from reference TRBV14 and TRBJ1-1): EAGVTQFPSHSVIEKGQTVTLRCDPISGHDNLYWYRRVMGKEIKFLLHFVKESKQDESGMPNNRFLAERTGGTYSTLKVQPAELEDSGVYFCASSGQGALNTEAFFGQGTRLTVV.

This clone was seen repeatedly, ten times or more. At the DNA level, this CDR3 is encoded by other sequences in the same sample as well. The V call is TRBV19, the J call TRBJ1-5; 7 bases align to TRBD1. Germline CDR1 reads LNHDA; CDR2 reads SQIVND (reference sequence). There are 14 residues in the CDR3. V trimming: 6 bases; J trimming: 4 bases; junction bases outside the gene matches: 6. The CDR3 is CASSPGQKNQPQHF. The CDR3 nucleotides read TGTGCCAGTAGCCCGGGACAGAAAAATCAGCCCCAGCATTTT.

This clone was seen ten or more times. V gene TRBV27 combines with J gene TRBJ2-1, with 9 bases lining up with TRBD2. The CDR3 has 17 residues. The junction had 16 bases not matched to a gene; V was cut back by 4 bases and J by 9 bases. The germline V gene has CDR1 MNHEY and CDR2 SMNVEV (reference sequence). As DNA, the CDR3 is TGTGCCAGCAGTTCGTGGACTAGCGCCCTGAGGGAGGGTGAGCAGTTCTTC. Its protein is CASSSWTSALREGEQFF.

At least ten counts were recorded for this clone. The rearrangement uses TRBV2 and TRBJ2-7, with D possibly being TRBD2 (6 bases). Germline assignment: CDR1 SNHLY and CDR2 FYNNEI. V was pared by 7 bases and J by 1 base, with 23 bases between. This CDR3 has 17 amino acids. CDR3 sequence reads: CASNWVAEESFSYEQYF. The CDR3 DNA is TGTGCCAGCAACTGGGTAGCGGAGGAGTCTTTTTCCTACGAGCAGTACTTC. Full variable domain (remainder filled in from reference TRBV2 and TRBJ2-7): EPEVTQTPSHQVTQMGQEVILRCVPISNHLYFYWYRQILGQKVEFLVSFYNNEISEKSEIFDDQFSVERPDGSNFTLKIRSTKLEDSAMYFCASNWVAEESFSYEQYFGPGTRLTVT.